This T cell receptor (beta chain) was sequenced for a study of T cell repertoires in cytomegalovirus infection. Whole-study context: Newly reported HLA-C-restricted and thoroughly characterized HLA-B-restricted CMV epitopes were employed. Indications of both CMV infection and matching HLA type were provided by public TCR beta signatures.

Study-wide points: Clonotypes of TCR beta that were HLA-C-restricted and CMV-specific dominated the ex vivo response. Summed public TCR beta family frequency identified CMV carriers bearing the relevant HLA.

TCRdb analysed the reads with MiXCR anew, one entry per CDR3 protein. Altogether 900,000 to 950,000 distinct CDR3 sequences are present, roughly a third being singletons, with the ten largest covering about an eighth. Note on this clonotype: Its antigen remains unknown.

CDR3 length equals 17 residues. Trimming removed 1 base from V and 0 bases from J; junction bases left unmatched: 9. Germline CDR1 and CDR2: MGHRA and YSYEKL. This chain uses TRBV4-1 with TRBJ2-7, with 7 positions matching TRBD2. The sequences come from cultured CD8+ T cells from PBMCs, collected from culture after CMV antigen stimulation. This TCR derives from a human donor in good health (CMV status not recorded). Some clones in this sample may be carry-over from other donors' samples. Here the CDR3 DNA reads TGCGCCAGCAGCCAAGCTCCTTGGGGGGGGAGCTCCTACGAGCAGTACTTC. Amino acid sequence: CASSQAPWGGSSYEQYF.